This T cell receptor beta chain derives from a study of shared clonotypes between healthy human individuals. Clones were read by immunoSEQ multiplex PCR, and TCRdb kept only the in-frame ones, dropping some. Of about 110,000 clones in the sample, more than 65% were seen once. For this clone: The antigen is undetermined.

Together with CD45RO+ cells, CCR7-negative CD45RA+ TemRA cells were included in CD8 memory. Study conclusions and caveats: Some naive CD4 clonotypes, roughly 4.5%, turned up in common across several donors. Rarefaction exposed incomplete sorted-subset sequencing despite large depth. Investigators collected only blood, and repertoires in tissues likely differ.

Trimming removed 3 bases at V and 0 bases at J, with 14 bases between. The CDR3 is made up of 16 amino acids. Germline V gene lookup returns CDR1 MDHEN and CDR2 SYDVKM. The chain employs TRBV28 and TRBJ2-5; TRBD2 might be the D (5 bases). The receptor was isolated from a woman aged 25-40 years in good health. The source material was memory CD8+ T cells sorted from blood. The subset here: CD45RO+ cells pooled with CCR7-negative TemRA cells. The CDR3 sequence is CASSFRIAQHQETQYF. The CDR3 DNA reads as TGTGCCAGCAGTTTTAGGATAGCGCAACACCAAGAGACCCAGTACTTC.